This T cell receptor beta chain was recovered during a study of CD8+ T cells in alopecia areata. Study-level findings and limits: During tofacitinib treatment, many expanded lesional clones remained in scalp and blood.

The CDR3 sequence is 13 residues long. V lost 2 bases and J 4 bases, leaving 7 bases between the germline ends. Looked up from germline, CDR1 is SGHNT and CDR2 is YYREEE (reference sequence). This clone was recorded a few times. Its antigen is not known. Sample treatment: oral pan-JAK inhibitor, 5-10 mg twice daily. Sampling of alopecia areata patients yielded lesional scalp punch biopsies as well as peripheral blood. Investigators isolated RNA and reverse transcribed it into cDNA to act as the sequencing template. The table came from immunoSEQ multiplex PCR; TCRdb's copy has only in-frame clones and leaves some out. The sample shows around 190,000 clones, around three fifths of them seen only once.

This clonotype was sampled from a human donor with alopecia areata. The chain joins TRBV5-4 to TRBJ2-1, with a tentative D call TRBD2 (5 bases). The material was CD4+ T cells sorted from blood, obtained at week 4, from a patient treated with tofacitinib. The CDR3 nucleotides read TGTGCCAGCAGCTTAGGAGGATACAATGAGCAGTTCTTC. Amino acids: CASSLGGYNEQFF.